A selection of T cell receptor beta chains follows, all from one sample in a study of shared clonotypes between healthy human individuals. Sequenced by immunoSEQ multiplex PCR; TCRdb stores in-frame clones only, minus some. This sample has 2 million to 2.5 million clones, with about 94% found just once. Sample: naive CD4+ T cells sorted from blood. Receptors originate from a young man in good health. Each CDR3 is given with its conserved first and last residue.

J: TRBJ1-1
V: TRBV6-5
CDR3: CASSYLGQNTEAFF

J: TRBJ2-5
V: TRBV5-1
CDR3: CASTDPGQGFETQYF

J: TRBJ1-2
V: TRBV28
CDR3: CASSLPLGGGGYTF

J: TRBJ1-1
V: TRBV29-1
CDR3: CSVASKVREDTEAFF

J: TRBJ2-7
V: TRBV5-1
CDR3: CASRDTNYEQYF

J: TRBJ2-1
V: TRBV7-8
CDR3: CASSLSGASGLYNEQFF

J: TRBJ1-2
V: TRBV7-2
CDR3: CASSYTGGVNYGYTF

J: TRBJ1-1
V: TRBV6-1
CDR3: CASSDNRANTEAFF

J: TRBJ2-5
V: TRBV28
CDR3: CASSVGETQYF

J: TRBJ1-4
V: TRBV5-1
CDR3: CASTPGRVWGEKLFF

J: TRBJ2-7
V: TRBV11-2
CDR3: CASSLGTVGEQYF

J: TRBJ2-5
V: TRBV5-6
CDR3: CASSTRKETQYF

J: TRBJ2-2
V: TRBV19
CDR3: CASSIGQRINTGELFF

J: TRBJ2-2
V: TRBV11-3
CDR3: CASSSWTGGTGELFF

J: TRBJ2-3
V: TRBV7-2
CDR3: CASSSGLAADTQYF

J: TRBJ2-3
V: TRBV11-2
CDR3: CASSLDARGTDTQYF

J: TRBJ1-5
V: TRBV7-2
CDR3: CASSLVTAYSNQPQHF

J: TRBJ1-1
V: TRBV5-1
CDR3: CASSSRDRGPMNTEAFF

J: TRBJ1-6
V: TRBV18
CDR3: CASSPFGGTAYSPLHF

J: TRBJ2-5
V: TRBV7-2
CDR3: CASSLVLWGLETQYF

J: TRBJ1-2
V: TRBV10-3
CDR3: CAISEEGQGYGYTF

J: TRBJ1-1
V: TRBV7-2
CDR3: CASSSSLAGLEAFF

J: TRBJ2-7
V: TRBV5-5
CDR3: CASSIRVGYEQYF